This TCR beta chain emerged from a study of blood T cells in healthy people across ages. Overall study findings and caveats: The diversity estimates, figures obtained from one million T cells, were considered underestimates. Strong correlation existed between TCR beta diversity and naive T cell percentage. Across the age range, TCR beta diversity per million T cells fell in a roughly linear way. Fewer expanded clones and more diversity marked long-lived versus aged donors.

V was pared by 4 bases and J by 4 bases, with 7 bases of the junction left unmatched. CDR1 MGHRA and CDR2 YSYEKL come from the germline V gene. The CDR3 consists of 14 residues. This clonotype was observed many times. Its antigen is currently unknown. Using a J-beta primer mix together with a sample-barcoded 5' primer, a second PCR was run for roughly 6 to 12 cycles. TCRdb recomputed calls from the 5' RACE reads with MiXCR, one row per CDR3 protein. The table shows about 730,000 distinct CDR3 sequences, with 43% occurring only once. The TCR comes from a woman aged 55-69 years in good health. The sample was blood. V and J are TRBV4-1 and TRBJ2-7; 7 bases line up with TRBD2. The CDR3 DNA reads as TGCGCCAGCAGCCTCGAGCGGGGTGGGTACGAGCAGTACTTC. Translation: CASSLERGGYEQYF.